Below, 32 T cell receptor beta chains from the same sample are listed, as sequenced in a study of lymphopenia after photon versus proton radiotherapy. The repertoire was sequenced with immunoSEQ multiplex PCR; TCRdb's copy has only in-frame clones and lacks some. The repertoire holds some 25,000 clones, approximately 88% seen once, with around 19% in the top ten. The specimen was peripheral blood, collected from a patient treated with photon-based radiotherapy. These receptor sequences come from a middle-aged man with gastric cancer.

V gene TRBV7-9 combines with J gene TRBJ2-2; D is possibly TRBD1 (5 bases). Germline V gene lookup returns CDR1 SEHNR and CDR2 FQNEAQ (reference sequence). CDR3 length: 14 amino acids. Trimming left V 5 bases short and J 3 bases short, with 10 bases between. The CDR3 sequence is CASSQQAYTGELFF. For the CDR3, the DNA is TGTGCCAGCAGCCAACAGGCCTACACCGGGGAGCTGTTTTTT.

This clone was recorded only once. The CDR3 coding sequence is TGCGCCAGCAGCCAAGAAGCGGTAGTGAACACTGAAGCTTTCTTT. This gives the protein CASSQEAVVNTEAFF. The chain links TRBV4-3 to TRBJ1-1; unclear D gene. Trimming took off 0 bases at V and 0 bases at J, with 8 bases between the two ends. Germline CDR1 is LGHNA and CDR2 is YSLEER. The CDR3 length is 15 residues.

The V and J genes are TRBV30 and TRBJ1-2; D remains unclear. The CDR3 consists of 12 residues. Germline V lookup: CDR1 GTSNPN, CDR2 SVGIG (reference sequence). Trimming took off 4 bases at V and 5 bases at J, with 11 bases between the two ends. CDR3 protein: CAWIQDKYGYTF. The CDR3 nucleotides are TGTGCCTGGATCCAGGATAAATATGGCTACACCTTC.

The chain links TRBV2 to TRBJ1-1; the D is unclear. Germline-derived CDR1 and CDR2 are SNHLY and FYNNEI. The CDR3 runs to 12 residues. V was shortened by 5 bases and J by 7 bases, with 11 bases between the two germline ends. The CDR3 sequence is CASSSYEVEAFF. CDR3 sequence (DNA): TGTGCCAGCAGTTCTTATGAGGTTGAAGCTTTCTTT.

This chain uses TRBV27 with TRBJ1-6, with D uncertain. From germline, CDR1 is MNHEY and CDR2 SMNVEV (reference sequence). CDR3 length: 14 residues. The V and J ends lost 7 bases and 0 bases respectively, with 7 bases between them. The CDR3: CASTRSSYNSPLHF. The DNA of the CDR3 is TGTGCCAGCACGAGAAGCTCCTATAATTCACCCCTCCACTTT.

This chain links TRBV30 with TRBJ2-5; 13 bases match TRBD2. Germline V gives CDR1 GTSNPN, CDR2 SVGIG (reference sequence). This CDR3 has 17 amino acids. Losses at the gene ends were 0 bases for V and 5 bases for J; bases not matched to a gene: 9. As DNA, the CDR3 is TGTGCCTGGAGTGTACCCCGACTAGCGGGGGGTGGGGAGACCCAGTACTTC. This translates into CAWSVPRLAGGGETQYF. The complete variable domain, with remaining parts taken from reference TRBV30 and TRBJ2-5, reads SQTIHQWPATLVQPVGSPLSLECTVEGTSNPNLYWYRQAAGRGLQLLFYSVGIGQISSEVPQNLSASRPQDRQFILSSKKLLLSDSGFYLCAWSVPRLAGGGETQYFGPGTRLLVL.

CDR3 DNA sequence: TGCGCCAGCAGCTTGGATCAGGGAAACGAAAAACTGTTTTTT. It yields the protein CASSLDQGNEKLFF. The V gene is TRBV5-1, the J gene TRBJ1-4; D perhaps matches TRBD1 (5 bases). Trimming took off 0 bases at V and 8 bases at J, with 11 bases between the two ends. This CDR3 comprises 14 residues. CDR1 SGHRS and CDR2 YFSETQ come from the germline V gene.

The chain recombines TRBV12-5 with TRBJ2-3, with D possibly being TRBD1 (6 bases). Germline CDR1 reads LGHNT; CDR2 reads FRNRAP. V dropped 3 bases and J dropped 4 bases, with 17 bases sitting between them. The CDR3 is made up of 16 amino acids. The CDR3 nucleotides read TGTGCTAGTGGTTTTACCCCTCAGGGGCTCCCAGATACGCAGTATTTT. Translation: CASGFTPQGLPDTQYF.

This clone appeared a single time. This rearrangement joins TRBV6-6 to TRBJ2-1; 7 bases are a match to TRBD1. This CDR3 contains 16 residues. Per the germline V gene, CDR1 is MNHNY and CDR2 is SVGAGI (reference sequence). V trimming: 2 bases; J trimming: 4 bases; junction bases outside the gene matches: 8. The CDR3 reads CASSYIPGQRYNEQFF. Here the CDR3 DNA reads TGTGCCAGCAGTTACATACCGGGACAGAGATACAATGAGCAGTTCTTC.

V and J are TRBV27 and TRBJ2-7; maybe TRBD1 (6 bases). This CDR3 is built from 14 residues. V was clipped by 7 bases and J by 0 bases, with 13 bases between them. Germline V gives CDR1 MNHEY, CDR2 SMNVEV (reference sequence). In DNA form, the CDR3 reads TGTGCCAGCAAAGGGACAAGGAGCTCCTACGAGCAGTACTTC. This encodes CASKGTRSSYEQYF.

The chain is built from TRBV11-2 and TRBJ2-5, with 7 bases fitting TRBD2. There are 14 residues in the CDR3. Per the germline V gene, CDR1 is SGHAT and CDR2 is FQNNGV. With V trimmed by 2 bases and J by 8 bases, 8 bases remained unmatched. The CDR3: CASSLSGGDFTQYF. In DNA, the CDR3 is TGTGCCAGCAGCTTATCGGGGGGAGATTTTACCCAGTACTTC.

The rearrangement uses TRBV29-1 and TRBJ1-3; perhaps TRBD1 as D (6 bases). Germline V gene data show CDR1 as SQVTM and CDR2 as ANQGSEA. The CDR3 is 14 amino acids. Trimming took 4 bases from V and 0 from J, leaving 10 bases between them. CDR3 sequence (DNA): TGCAGCGTTGGACCAGGGGACTCTGGAAACACCATATATTTT. This translates into CSVGPGDSGNTIYF.

V and J are TRBV5-6 and TRBJ2-2, with TRBD2 identical over 10 bases. The CDR3 spans 19 residues. Germline trimming cut 1 base from V and 7 bases from J; bases unmatched to any gene: 16. CDR1 and CDR2 from the germline V gene are SGHDT and YYEEEE. CDR3 nucleotide sequence: TGTGCCAGCAGCTTGTCAGCGGGGGGGATCCTCGGAATGGTCGGGGAGCTGTTTTTT. Amino acids: CASSLSAGGILGMVGELFF.

The chain recombines TRBV30 with TRBJ1-4; D unresolved. Germline CDR1 GTSNPN, CDR2 SVGIG (reference sequence). V lost 0 bases and J lost 5, with 10 bases in between. The CDR3 totals 14 residues. The chain's CDR3 is CAWSVGGPNEKLFF. CDR3 DNA: TGTGCCTGGAGTGTCGGCGGACCGAATGAAAAACTGTTTTTT.

The chain carries TRBV4-2 and TRBJ1-1, with a weak D call TRBD1 (6 bases). CDR3 length: 13 amino acids. The ends were cut back, 4 bases at V and 8 bases at J, with 14 bases in the middle. The germline CDR1 and CDR2 sequences are LGHNA and YNFKEQ. CDR3 DNA sequence: TGTGCCAGCAGCCCGCCAGGACAGTACGAAGCTTTCTTT. Amino acids: CASSPPGQYEAFF.

The chain employs TRBV18 and TRBJ2-5, with 10 bases that match TRBD1. Trimming removed 2 bases from V and 5 bases from J; junction bases left unmatched: 2. Looked up from germline, CDR1 is KGHSH and CDR2 is LQKENI. The CDR3 is 14 residues long. The DNA of the CDR3 is TGTGCCAGCTCACCAGACAGGGGGCATGAGACCCAGTACTTC. As protein: CASSPDRGHETQYF.

The chain has TRBV5-6 and TRBJ2-7, with unresolved D. The germline V gene encodes CDR1 SGHDT and CDR2 YYEEEE. Trimming pared 4 bases from V and 2 bases from J, leaving 7 bases between. There are 12 residues in the CDR3. The CDR3 coding sequence is TGTGCCAGCAGCCGTCAAACCTACGAGCAGTACGTC. Protein product: CASSRQTYEQYV.

The table lists this clone with a few counts. The chain uses TRBV19 and TRBJ1-6, with 10 bases identical to TRBD1. After removal of 3 bases from V and 5 bases from J, the junction contained 1 base not matched to a gene. The CDR3 has 15 amino acids. Germline CDR1 and CDR2: LNHDA and SQIVND (reference sequence). This CDR3 reads CASSMGTGDNSPLHF. The CDR3 bases are TGTGCCAGTAGTATGGGGACAGGGGATAATTCACCCCTCCACTTT.

The chain couples TRBV27 to TRBJ2-5; 7 nucleotides match TRBD1. Trimming cost V 6 bases and J 8 bases; bases outside gene matches: 12. CDR1 is MNHEY and CDR2 is SMNVEV in the germline V gene (reference sequence). The CDR3 runs 14 residues. The CDR3, as DNA: TGTGCCAGCAGGAAGACACAGGGGCTGGCCACCCAGTACTTC. Its translation is CASRKTQGLATQYF.

The rearrangement uses TRBV27 and TRBJ2-3, with D unresolved. V lost 2 bases to trimming and J lost 1 base, with 10 bases between them. This CDR3 has 15 residues. CDR1 and CDR2 (germline): MNHEY, SMNVEV (reference sequence). The CDR3 protein is CASSLLEAGTDTQYF. DNA of the CDR3: TGTGCCAGCAGTTTACTGGAAGCCGGCACAGATACGCAGTATTTT.

The genes are TRBV19 and TRBJ2-1, with D perhaps matching TRBD2 (5 bases). Germline CDR1 reads LNHDA; CDR2 reads SQIVND (reference sequence). The germline V and J ends were trimmed by 9 bases and 0 bases, with 15 bases remaining between them. The CDR3 is 15 residues long. For the CDR3, the DNA is TGTGCCAGCGGGGTAGGTCGGAGCTCCTACAATGAGCAGTTCTTC. It specifies CASGVGRSSYNEQFF.

V gene TRBV11-3 combines with J gene TRBJ2-3; 10 nucleotides align to TRBD2. The V and J ends lost 1 base and 4 bases, in that order; junction bases with no gene match: 11. Germline CDR1 SGHNT, CDR2 YENEEA. The CDR3 loop spans 18 amino acids. CDR3 in DNA: TGTGCCAGCAGCTTAGGAGGGGAAAGACTAGCGGGTGCAGATACGCAGTATTTT. This sequence encodes CASSLGGERLAGADTQYF.

V and J are TRBV29-1 and TRBJ2-2, with D maybe TRBD2 (6 bases). V lost 7 bases to trimming and J lost 1 base, with 13 bases between them. Germline-derived CDR1 and CDR2 are SQVTM and ANQGSEA. This CDR3 is built from 14 residues. The CDR3 sequence: CSAGGRGNTGELFF. The CDR3 DNA is TGCAGCGCCGGGGGACGAGGGAACACCGGGGAGCTGTTTTTT.

The chain has TRBV7-9 and TRBJ1-1; D unresolved. Germline CDR1 is SEHNR and CDR2 is FQNEAQ (reference sequence). This CDR3 has 13 amino acids. The V and J ends lost 5 bases and 9 bases respectively, with 16 bases between them. The CDR3 DNA reads as TGTGCCAGCAGCCCCTTTAACGGAAGGAAAGCTTTCTTT. Translated, it gives CASSPFNGRKAFF.

The CDR3 spells CASSPGLAATDTQYF. The CDR3 DNA is TGTGCCAGCTCGCCAGGACTAGCGGCTACAGATACGCAGTATTTT. J is TRBJ2-3 and V is TRBV18, with 10 bases lining up with TRBD2. V was clipped by 6 bases and J by 3 bases; unmatched bases: 6. The CDR3 runs to 15 residues. Germline assignment: CDR1 KGHSH and CDR2 LQKENI.

This clone is judged medium-sized. V and J are TRBV5-1 and TRBJ2-3; TRBD1 might be the D (6 bases). The CDR3 extends over 14 amino acids. The V gene's germline CDR1 is SGHRS and CDR2 YFSETQ. V was cut by 2 bases and J by 0 bases, with 7 bases left in between. The CDR3 loop reads CASSLGQSTDTQYF. The CDR3 bases are TGCGCCAGCAGCTTAGGACAGAGCACAGATACGCAGTATTTT.

This clone was seen a few times. The V gene is TRBV7-8, the J gene TRBJ2-2; D might be TRBD2 (5 bases). The length of the CDR3 is 15 residues. CDR1 SGHVS and CDR2 FQNEAQ come from the germline V gene. Deletions cut 5 bases from V and 2 bases from J, with 12 bases between. The CDR3 region is CASSPERFNTGELFF. The CDR3 region has the DNA TGTGCCAGCAGCCCCGAGCGGTTTAACACCGGGGAGCTGTTTTTT.

This sequence joins TRBV9 and TRBJ2-2; D is ambiguous. V lost 0 bases to trimming and J lost 5 bases, with 14 bases between them. Germline lookup yields CDR1 SGDLS and CDR2 YYNGEE. This CDR3 contains 16 residues. The DNA for the CDR3 is TGTGCCAGCAGCGTAGTTGGGTCCTTCGGAACCGGGGAGCTGTTTTTT. Translating it yields CASSVVGSFGTGELFF.

The chain couples TRBV5-6 to TRBJ1-3; D unresolved. Germline CDR1 is SGHDT and CDR2 is YYEEEE. This CDR3 is built from 16 residues. V lost 2 bases and J lost 0, with 12 bases in between. CDR3 DNA sequence: TGTGCCAGCAGCTTTTGGGCAGACCACTCTGGAAACACCATATATTTT. Protein product: CASSFWADHSGNTIYF.

The V call is TRBV19, the J call TRBJ1-1; D gene unclear. The CDR3 spans 12 residues. Trimming stripped 3 bases from V and 5 bases from J, with 7 bases between. CDR1 and CDR2 (germline): LNHDA, SQIVND (reference sequence). The CDR3 coding sequence is TGTGCCAGTAGTATTTGGGAGACTGAAGCTTTCTTT. Translating it yields CASSIWETEAFF.

The V and J genes are TRBV15 and TRBJ2-7; D is unclear. CDR1 and CDR2 from the germline V gene are LNHNV and YYDKDF (reference sequence). This CDR3 contains 14 residues. The germline V and J ends were trimmed by 0 bases and 5 bases, with 11 bases remaining between them. This CDR3 is CATSREPSANEQYF. The CDR3 nucleotides are TGTGCCACCAGCAGAGAACCCTCTGCCAACGAGCAGTACTTC. Looking up the rest from reference TRBV15 and TRBJ2-7 gives the full variable domain: DAMVIQNPRYQVTQFGKPVTLSCSQTLNHNVMYWYQQKSSQAPKLLFHYYDKDFNNEADTPDNFQSRRPNTSFCFLDIRSPGLGDTAMYLCATSREPSANEQYFGPGTRLTVT.

This sequence joins TRBV13 and TRBJ1-1; the D gene is possibly TRBD1 (5 bases). From germline, CDR1 is PRHDT and CDR2 FYEKMQ (reference sequence). This CDR3 is built from 15 residues. V lost 0 bases and J lost 2, with 10 bases in between. DNA of the CDR3: TGTGCCAGCAGCTTAGGTGGGGGACTAAACACTGAAGCTTTCTTT. Its translation is CASSLGGGLNTEAFF. The full variable domain, rest sourced from reference TRBV13 and TRBJ1-1, is AAGVIQSPRHLIKEKRETATLKCYPIPRHDTVYWYQQGPGQDPQFLISFYEKMQSDKGSIPDRFSAQQFSDYHSELNMSSLELGDSALYFCASSLGGGLNTEAFFGQGTRLTVV.